The 25 T cell receptor beta chains in this list originate from one sample, sequenced in a study of blood T cells in healthy people across ages. The second PCR ran roughly 7 to 11 cycles with a sample-barcoded 5' primer and J-beta primers. In TCRdb, the 5' RACE reads were re-called with MiXCR into one record per CDR3 protein. The sample has 1.5 million to 2 million distinct CDR3 sequences, about 31% seen once. The sample taken for sequencing was blood. The receptor set was obtained from a woman in her 30s in good health.

The DNA of the CDR3 is TGTGCCAGCAGCCATACAGCTAGTTCGAACACCGGGGAGCTGTTTTTT. It codes for CASSHTASSNTGELFF. This chain uses TRBV7-2 with TRBJ2-2; no clear D gene. Germline V gene lookup returns CDR1 SGHTA and CDR2 FQGNSA. The CDR3 contains 16 residues. V lost 5 bases, J lost 0 bases, and 13 bases lay in between.

This clonotype was picked up many times. This sequence joins TRBV6-5 and TRBJ1-2; TRBD1 matches at 7 bases. The CDR3 sequence is 14 residues long. Germline lookup yields CDR1 MNHEY and CDR2 SVGAGI. The junction had 5 bases not matched to a gene; V was cut back by 2 bases and J by 5 bases. The CDR3 loop reads CASSYDSGGYGYTF. Written as DNA, the CDR3 is TGTGCCAGCAGTTACGACTCAGGGGGGTATGGCTACACCTTC.

This clonotype was picked up many times. The V gene is TRBV20-1, the J gene TRBJ2-7, with TRBD2 as a possible D gene (6 bases). Germline CDR1 reads DFQATT; CDR2 reads SNEGSKA (reference sequence). Trimming took off 5 bases at V and 5 bases at J, with 16 bases between the two ends. The CDR3 runs to 13 residues. The CDR3 loop is CSAPLQGGHEQYF. The CDR3 coding sequence is TGCAGTGCTCCCCTTCAGGGAGGCCACGAGCAGTACTTC.

The chain combines TRBV5-1 with TRBJ2-3; D perhaps matches TRBD1 (7 bases). V was pared by 0 bases and J by 5 bases, with 10 bases between. The CDR3 has 14 residues. CDR1 and CDR2 (germline): SGHRS, YFSETQ. The DNA for the CDR3 is TGCGCCAGCAGCTTGGAGCAGGGGGGAGATACGCAGTATTTT. This codes for CASSLEQGGDTQYF.

CDR3 loop: CASSRGTPNEELFF. CDR3 bases: TGTGCCAGCAGCCGCGGGACTCCGAACGAGGAGCTGTTTTTT. V gene TRBV11-2 combines with J gene TRBJ2-2, with D maybe TRBD2 (6 bases). Germline lookup yields CDR1 SGHAT and CDR2 FQNNGV. The CDR3 is 14 amino acids. V lost 5 bases to trimming and J lost 10 bases, with 17 bases between them.

Many counts were recorded for this clonotype. The chain has TRBV4-1 and TRBJ1-4, with D possibly TRBD1 on 5 matching bases. CDR1 MGHRA and CDR2 YSYEKL come from the germline V gene. The CDR3 is made up of 14 amino acids. Trimming pared 4 bases from V and 4 bases from J, leaving 10 bases between. In DNA, the CDR3 is TGCGCCAGCAGCCGACGGGGGATTAATGAAAAACTGTTTTTT. Protein: CASSRRGINEKLFF.

This clonotype was picked up one time. The CDR3 is CASSTLWVGETQYF. CDR3 in DNA: TGTGCCAGCAGCACCCTTTGGGTGGGGGAGACCCAGTACTTC. V usage is TRBV7-9 and J usage is TRBJ2-5; no definite D call. Germline V gene sequence: CDR1 SEHNR, CDR2 FQNEAQ (reference sequence). The CDR3 runs to 14 residues. The ends were cut back, 5 bases at V and 5 bases at J, with 15 bases in the middle.

The J gene is TRBJ2-1, the V gene TRBV12-3 or TRBV12-4, with D hard to call. This CDR3 is 14 amino acids long. V was trimmed by 7 bases and J by 6 bases, leaving 16 bases between them. In nucleotides, the CDR3 is TGTGCCAGCAACAAAGGGCCCTCCGGCAATGAGCAGTTCTTC. Translating it yields CASNKGPSGNEQFF.

The table lists this clonotype with a few counts. The chain combines TRBV13 with TRBJ2-1; a weak D match, TRBD2 (6 bases). V shed 5 bases and J shed 4 bases, with 12 bases lying between them. CDR3 length: 14 amino acids. CDR1 is PRHDT, CDR2 FYEKMQ, per germline (reference sequence). This chain's CDR3 is CASSDTGTYNEQFF. CDR3 bases: TGTGCCAGCAGCGACACCGGGACTTACAATGAGCAGTTCTTC.

This clonotype was recorded a few times. V usage is TRBV10-3 and J usage is TRBJ1-6; 8 bases are shared with TRBD1. The CDR3 length is 14 residues. Trimming removed 6 bases from V and 7 bases from J; junction bases left unmatched: 5. Germline assignment: CDR1 ENHRY and CDR2 SYGVKD. The DNA for the CDR3 is TGTGCCATCAGGGGGGGACAGGAGAATTCACCCCTCCACTTT. It translates to CAIRGGQENSPLHF.

J is TRBJ2-7 and V is TRBV20-1, with D hard to call. This CDR3 has 14 amino acids. Germline values: CDR1 DFQATT, CDR2 SNEGSKA (reference sequence). V shed 1 base and J shed 0 bases, with 10 bases lying between them. The CDR3 region is CSARGQSFSYEQYF. As DNA, the CDR3 is TGCAGTGCTAGAGGCCAATCGTTCTCCTACGAGCAGTACTTC.

A remark on this clonotype: A far larger clone is one nucleotide away, so this likely arose from a read error. The chain joins TRBV4-1 to TRBJ2-7; D ambiguous. Germline V gene lookup returns CDR1 MGHRA and CDR2 YSYEKL. Between the trimmed V and J ends, which lost 1 base and 5 bases, there was a span of 9 bases. This CDR3 contains 13 residues. This chain's CDR3 is CASSQGTVHEQYF. CDR3 nucleotide sequence: TGCGCCAGCAGCCAAGGCACAGTCCACGAGCAGTACTTC.

This clonotype was recorded at least ten times. The V call is TRBV20-1, the J call TRBJ2-7; 12 nucleotides align to TRBD2. From germline, CDR1 is DFQATT and CDR2 SNEGSKA (reference sequence). The CDR3 runs to 14 residues. Trimming removed 5 bases from V and 3 bases from J; junction bases left unmatched: 5. CDR3 sequence (DNA): TGCAGTGCTCTCGGACTAGCGGGGTTCTACGAGCAGTACTTC. It is translated as CSALGLAGFYEQYF.

In its sample, this clonotype was seen a few times. The V and J genes are TRBV28 and TRBJ2-1, with TRBD1 matching 7 bases. This CDR3 is 17 amino acids long. The germline gives CDR1 MDHEN, CDR2 SYDVKM. With V trimmed by 6 bases and J by 4 bases, 15 bases remained unmatched. The CDR3 coding sequence is TGTGCCAGCAGGCCGGCTCCGGAGACAGGGAATTACAATGAGCAGTTCTTC. Its translation: CASRPAPETGNYNEQFF.

The chain couples TRBV20-1 to TRBJ2-7, with D perhaps matching TRBD1 (5 bases). Trimming stripped 6 bases from V and 0 bases from J, with 15 bases between. The CDR3 runs to 14 residues. Germline CDR1 DFQATT, CDR2 SNEGSKA (reference sequence). The CDR3 coding sequence is TGCAGTGCCCCCGACAGAATAAGCTCCTACGAGCAGTACTTC. This encodes CSAPDRISSYEQYF.

The rearrangement uses TRBV24-1 and TRBJ1-1; no definite D call. Germline lookup yields CDR1 KGHDR and CDR2 SFDVKD. This CDR3 has 12 residues. Trimming removed 8 bases from V and 2 bases from J, with 8 bases in between. CDR3 sequence (DNA): TGTGCCACCACCAGGCCAAACACTGAAGCTTTCTTT. As protein: CATTRPNTEAFF.

The genes are TRBV5-1 and TRBJ2-7, with D perhaps TRBD1 or TRBD2 (5 bases each). Germline CDR1 SGHRS, CDR2 YFSETQ. The CDR3 sequence is 15 residues long. The V end was cut by 4 bases, the J end by 2 bases, with 16 bases between. The CDR3: CASSLGWGITYEQYF. CDR3 nucleotides: TGCGCCAGCAGCCTGGGGTGGGGGATCACCTACGAGCAGTACTTC.

This sequence joins TRBV29-1 and TRBJ2-1; 9 nucleotides match TRBD2. Germline V lookup: CDR1 SQVTM, CDR2 ANQGSEA. The CDR3 sequence is 12 residues long. V dropped 7 bases and J dropped 10; count of bases not matched to a gene: 8. The CDR3 here is CSARGAGGEQFF. For the CDR3, the DNA is TGCAGCGCCAGGGGGGCGGGAGGGGAGCAGTTCTTC.

In its sample, this clonotype was seen a few times. The chain combines TRBV7-9 with TRBJ2-7, with 13 nucleotides matching TRBD2. The germline V gene has CDR1 SEHNR and CDR2 FQNEAQ (reference sequence). V was pared by 6 bases and J by 7 bases, with 9 bases of the junction left unmatched. The CDR3 extends over 15 amino acids. CDR3 region: CASREAGLAGFEQYF. CDR3 nucleotides: TGTGCCAGCAGAGAAGCGGGACTAGCGGGGTTTGAGCAGTACTTC. The full variable domain, completed using reference TRBV7-9 and TRBJ2-7, is DTGVSQNPRHKITKRGQNVTFRCDPISEHNRLYWYRQTLGQGPEFLTYFQNEAQLEKSRLLSDRFSAERPKGSFSTLEIQRTEQGDSAMYLCASREAGLAGFEQYFGPGTRLTVT.

This clonotype was recorded a few times. The J gene is TRBJ2-3, the V gene TRBV4-2; D is unresolved. The CDR3 is 14 residues long. The V end was cut by 3 bases, the J end by 4 bases, with 11 bases between. Germline V gene data show CDR1 as LGHNA and CDR2 as YNFKEQ. The CDR3 region has the DNA TGTGCCAGCAGCCACCCGGTCGCGGCAGATACGCAGTATTTT. This sequence encodes CASSHPVAADTQYF.

This clonotype has just a few counts. This CDR3 reads CASSSKGLVLPQHF. The CDR3 DNA reads TGTGCCAGCAGTTCGAAGGGGCTAGTATTGCCCCAGCATTTT. The V and J genes are TRBV12-3 or TRBV12-4 and TRBJ1-5; D might be TRBD1 (5 bases). This CDR3 region has 14 residues. Trimming removed 4 bases from V and 9 bases from J, with 16 bases in between.

This clonotype came up a few times. The chain couples TRBV6-2 or TRBV6-3 to TRBJ2-3; 11 nucleotides align to TRBD2. V was pared by 6 bases and J by 4 bases, with 12 bases of the junction left unmatched. The CDR3 is 17 amino acids. Germline CDR1 is MNHEY and CDR2 is SVGEGT. The CDR3, as DNA: TGTGCCAGCAGACTCCCGATTAGCGGGAGGGGGGCAGATACGCAGTATTTT. Its translation: CASRLPISGRGADTQYF.

The chain recombines TRBV4-1 with TRBJ2-5; D assignment may be TRBD1 or TRBD2 (5 bases each). V lost 4 bases and J 10 bases, leaving 22 bases between the germline ends. This CDR3 is built from 15 residues. Germline CDR1 and CDR2: MGHRA and YSYEKL. CDR3 nucleotide sequence: TGCGCCAGCAGCCCCCTGGAGCAGGGAGTTTTGCACCAGTACTTC. It yields the protein CASSPLEQGVLHQYF.

The chain recombines TRBV28 with TRBJ1-5; D is unresolved. Germline V lookup: CDR1 MDHEN, CDR2 SYDVKM. The CDR3 consists of 15 residues. The V and J ends lost 5 bases and 3 bases respectively, with 14 bases between them. The CDR3 protein is CASSPQTGNNQPQHF. The CDR3 DNA sequence: TGTGCCAGCAGTCCACAGACGGGAAACAATCAGCCCCAGCATTTT.

This chain uses TRBV14 with TRBJ2-3, with D uncertain. The CDR3 length is 16 residues. Germline CDR1 SGHDN, CDR2 FVKESK. Trimming stripped 4 bases from V and 1 base from J, with 15 bases between. The CDR3 region has the DNA TGTGCCAGCAGCCGAGGACGGCTTGATGGCACAGATACGCAGTATTTT. Protein sequence: CASSRGRLDGTDTQYF.